Listed here are 7 T cell receptor beta chains from one sample, sequenced in a study of blood T cell repertoires in COVID-19. Profiled with immunoSEQ multiplex PCR; TCRdb holds only in-frame clones, not every one. Altogether approximately 390,000 clones are present, more than 75% being singletons, with the ten largest covering approximately 2.4%. The sample taken for sequencing was peripheral blood. Source of these receptors: a woman aged 55-75 years with COVID-19, enrolled during active disease.

The rearrangement joins TRBV11-2 to TRBJ1-6; D may be TRBD1 (6 bases). Germline V gene data show CDR1 as SGHAT and CDR2 as FQNNGV. This CDR3 spans 15 amino acids. Trimming left V 1 base short and J 10 bases short, with 14 bases between. CDR3 sequence: CASSLVMGARSPLHF. The CDR3 DNA is TGTGCCAGCAGCTTAGTTATGGGGGCGCGGTCACCCCTCCACTTT.

The rearrangement uses TRBV4-2 and TRBJ1-1; no clear D gene. V shed 1 base and J shed 5 bases, with 8 bases lying between them. Germline CDR1 and CDR2: LGHNA and YNFKEQ. The CDR3 extends over 13 amino acids. The DNA for the CDR3 is TGTGCCAGCAGCCAAGCGAGAGGGACTGAAGCTTTCTTT. Amino acids: CASSQARGTEAFF.

This chain links TRBV10-3 with TRBJ2-1; 13 bases line up with TRBD2. This CDR3 has 15 residues. In germline, CDR1 is ENHRY, CDR2 SYGVKD. The V gene end was trimmed by 8 bases and the J gene end by 4 bases; junction bases not matched to a gene: 5. The chain's CDR3 is CAILGTSGEYNEQFF. The CDR3, as DNA: TGTGCCATCTTGGGGACTAGCGGGGAATACAATGAGCAGTTCTTC.

V gene TRBV7-8 combines with J gene TRBJ1-1; no reliable D call. CDR3 length equals 16 residues. Germline assignment: CDR1 SGHVS and CDR2 FQNEAQ. Trimming took off 2 bases at V and 1 base at J, with 14 bases between the two ends. The CDR3, as DNA: TGTGCCAGCAGCTTACTGGGCGGGAACTCGAACACTGAAGCTTTCTTT. It encodes CASSLLGGNSNTEAFF.

Points on this clone: The same CDR3 is also encoded by other DNA sequences in this sample. This chain links TRBV18 with TRBJ1-5; TRBD1 matches 10 bases. Germline assignment: CDR1 KGHSH and CDR2 LQKENI. The V gene end was trimmed by 2 bases and the J gene end by 2 bases; junction bases not matched to a gene: 0. This CDR3 comprises 15 residues. CDR3 sequence reads: CASSPGQGGNQPQHF. CDR3 sequence (DNA): TGTGCCAGCTCACCAGGACAGGGGGGCAATCAGCCCCAGCATTTT.

V and J are TRBV9 and TRBJ2-3; D not resolved. Trimming cost V 0 bases and J 6 bases, with 11 bases left between them. From germline, CDR1 is SGDLS and CDR2 YYNGEE. This CDR3 is built from 14 residues. CDR3 sequence reads: CASSVGVRLDTQYF. For the CDR3, the DNA is TGTGCCAGCAGCGTAGGGGTGCGGTTGGATACGCAGTATTTT.

CDR3 protein: CASSLAITQGTDTQYF. CDR3 sequence (DNA): TGTGCCAGCAGCTTGGCCATTACTCAGGGCACAGATACGCAGTATTTT. This rearrangement joins TRBV5-5 to TRBJ2-3; no clear D. The V end was cut by 0 bases, the J end by 1 base, with 12 bases between. The CDR3 length is 16 residues. Germline V gene lookup returns CDR1 SGHKS and CDR2 YYEKEE (reference sequence).